The source of this T cell receptor beta chain is a study of T cell responses to AZD1222 COVID-19 vaccine. Whole-study findings and limits: Baseline seropositives among AZD1222 recipients totaled only 5 to 7.

CDR1 is SGDLS, CDR2 YYNGEE, per germline. This CDR3 has 16 residues. V lost 9 bases, J lost 1 base, and 12 bases stayed unmatched. Assay used: immunoSEQ multiplex PCR; TCRdb lists only in-frame clones, some missing. The repertoire holds about 140,000 clones, with 92% as singletons. Worth noting for this clone: Its antigen is still unknown.

The chain links TRBV9 to TRBJ2-2; TRBD2 aligns across 7 bases. The starting material was peripheral blood, obtained on day 0 of AZD1222 vaccination. This receptor was identified in an adult in good health. CDR3 in amino acids: CATSGRGTLNTGELFF. CDR3 bases: TGTGCCACCTCAGGGAGGGGAACCCTGAACACCGGGGAGCTGTTTTTT.